This TCR beta chain was profiled in a study of T cell responses to AZD1222 COVID-19 vaccine. Assay used: immunoSEQ multiplex PCR; TCRdb lists only in-frame clones, some missing. The sample yields 95,000 to 150,000 clones, around 89% seen once. Trimming left V 2 bases short and J 1 base short, with 5 bases between. CDR1 is MNHEY, CDR2 SMNVEV, per germline (reference sequence). The CDR3 extends over 13 amino acids. This chain links TRBV27 with TRBJ1-1; D perhaps matches TRBD1 (5 bases). Material: peripheral blood, obtained on day 0 of AZD1222 vaccination. The TCR comes from an adult in good health. The CDR3 DNA sequence: TGTGCCAGCAGTTTAAGGGGGAACACTGAAGCTTTCTTT. It translates to CASSLRGNTEAFF.